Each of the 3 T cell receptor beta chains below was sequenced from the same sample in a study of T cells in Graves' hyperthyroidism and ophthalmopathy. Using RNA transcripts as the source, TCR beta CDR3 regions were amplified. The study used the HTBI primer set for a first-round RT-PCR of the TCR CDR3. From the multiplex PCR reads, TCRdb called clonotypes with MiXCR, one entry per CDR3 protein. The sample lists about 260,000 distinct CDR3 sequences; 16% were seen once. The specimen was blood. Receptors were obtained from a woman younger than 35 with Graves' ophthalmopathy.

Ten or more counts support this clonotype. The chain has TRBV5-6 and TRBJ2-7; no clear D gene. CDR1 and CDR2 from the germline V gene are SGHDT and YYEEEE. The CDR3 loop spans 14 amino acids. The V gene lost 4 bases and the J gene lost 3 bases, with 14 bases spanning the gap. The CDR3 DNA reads TGTGCCAGCAGCCCCCGTATGGTCCTCTACGAGCAGTACTTC. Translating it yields CASSPRMVLYEQYF.

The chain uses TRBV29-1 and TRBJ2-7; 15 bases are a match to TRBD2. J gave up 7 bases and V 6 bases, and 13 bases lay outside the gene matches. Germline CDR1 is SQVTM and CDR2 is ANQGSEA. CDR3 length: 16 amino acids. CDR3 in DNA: TGCAGCGTCTGTTTGATCGGGACTAGCGGGAGGAGGGAGCAGTACTTC. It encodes CSVCLIGTSGRREQYF.

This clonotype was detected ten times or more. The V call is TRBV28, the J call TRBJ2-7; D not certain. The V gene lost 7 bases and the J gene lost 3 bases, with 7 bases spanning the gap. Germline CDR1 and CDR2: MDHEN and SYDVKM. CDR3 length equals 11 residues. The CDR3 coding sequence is TGTGCCAGCACCTCTATCTACGAGCAGTACTTC. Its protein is CASTSIYEQYF. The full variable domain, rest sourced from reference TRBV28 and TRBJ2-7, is DVKVTQSSRYLVKRTGEKVFLECVQDMDHENMFWYRQDPGLGLRLIYFSYDVKMKEKGDIPEGYSVSREKKERFSLILESASTNQTSMYLCASTSIYEQYFGPGTRLTVT.